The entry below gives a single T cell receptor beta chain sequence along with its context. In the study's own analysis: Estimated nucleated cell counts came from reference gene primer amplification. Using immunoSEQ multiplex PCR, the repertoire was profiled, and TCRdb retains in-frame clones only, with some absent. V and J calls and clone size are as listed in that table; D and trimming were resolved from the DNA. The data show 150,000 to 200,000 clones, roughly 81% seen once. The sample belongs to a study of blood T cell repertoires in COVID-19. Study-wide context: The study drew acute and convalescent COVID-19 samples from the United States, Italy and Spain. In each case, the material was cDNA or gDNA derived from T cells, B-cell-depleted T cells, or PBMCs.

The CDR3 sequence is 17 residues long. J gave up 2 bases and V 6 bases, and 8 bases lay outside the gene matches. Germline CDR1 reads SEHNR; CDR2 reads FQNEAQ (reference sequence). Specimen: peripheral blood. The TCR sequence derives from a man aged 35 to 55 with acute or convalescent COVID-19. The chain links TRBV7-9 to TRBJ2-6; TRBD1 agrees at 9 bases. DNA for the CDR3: TGTGCCAGCAGATGGGACAGGGTAGTAACTGGGGCCAACGTCCTGACTTTC. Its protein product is CASRWDRVVTGANVLTF.